This record covers a single TCR beta chain. What this receptor recognizes is not known. Base quality data are lacking; no much larger clone is found one base away. This specimen belongs to a study of blood T cells in healthy people across ages (dated by TCRdb to 2014 to 2015). Describing the broader study: In model experiments, roughly one uniquely barcoded TCR beta cDNA molecule per two T cells was captured by template switching. Donors of different ages were randomly distributed across sequencing lanes to avoid experimental bias. To track age-related changes in TCR beta repertoire diversity, the study relied on deep sequencing normalized with unique cDNA molecular identifiers. Donors were grouped into four age groups: young (average approximately 15 years), middle-aged (roughly 40), aged (roughly 67) and long-lived (82). The study analyzed two additional independent replicas of 1 million unique cDNA reads from the same blood draw for two donors, one aged 18 to 29 and one aged 80 or older.

Systemically healthy Caucasian individuals from Russia, approximately 39 in total and aged roughly 6 to 95 years, were included as donors. Approximately 9.3 milliliters of peripheral blood were collected from each donor into EDTA-treated Vacutainer tubes. Ficoll-Paque density-gradient centrifugation was used to isolate PBMCs, with at least 6 million obtained per sample. Total RNA was extracted from PBMCs with Trizol reagent, with at least 6 micrograms obtained per sample. For every donor, an aliquot of PBMCs went through flow cytometry to measure the percentages of naive CD45RAhigh/CD27high T cells. Via the germline V gene, CDR1 is SGHTA and CDR2 FQGNSA. From its cysteine to its phenylalanine, the CDR3 spans 16 amino acids. Of all the DNA, just the CDR3 is kept, 48 bases in frame from base 1. The germline V and J ends show losses of 8 bases and 5 bases respectively, and no gene match explains 13 bases of the junction.

Overall study outcomes, separate from this receptor: Estimates of total diversity based on one million sequenced T cells were regarded as lower bounds and as underestimates. Since profiling was done on bulk unsorted PBMCs, naive and antigen-experienced compartments could not be conclusively compared. There was a strong correlation between observed TCR beta diversity and the percentage of naive T cells measured by flow cytometry. Compared with the aged group, the long-lived group had more naive CD4+ T cells, fewer expanded clones and increased TCR diversity, suggesting age selection. Observed TCR beta diversity per million T cells fell roughly linearly with age, and a significant reduction was already apparent by age around 39. Donor CMV infection status was unknown, potentially confounding age-related changes in expanded clonotypes.

The protocol used for the library was 5' RACE. The listed sequencing device is Illumina HiSeq 2500. A second PCR of roughly 6 to 11 cycles was run with a J-beta primer mix and a sample-barcoded 5' primer. A template-switch 5' adaptor carrying 12 random nucleotides introduced a unique molecular identifier onto each TCR beta cDNA molecule. Each sample yielded at least 3 million CDR3-containing paired-end reads. All of the RNA was converted into first-strand cDNA using the Mint cDNA synthesis kit, with a TRBC-specific oligonucleotide serving as the primer. Following uracil-DNA glycosylase treatment, a first 18-cycle PCR with universal primers M1SS and BC2_uni_R was performed on all cDNA. Concerning the study's data processing: For normalization, 1 million high-quality reads, each with a distinct molecular identifier, were randomly selected from each sample. Instead of being binned into consensus sequences, reads with shared molecular identifiers were discarded. MiTCR, run with a Q25 quality threshold and the strictest error-elimination algorithm, handled CDR3 identification, clonotype clustering and error correction. Lower-bound total TCR beta diversity was estimated with a nonparametric unseen species model using Euler transformation. The public reads were reanalyzed by TCRdb: fastp trimming at Q25, MiXCR alignment, in-frame beta chains only. Every entry covers one CDR3 protein and lists the most common genes and DNA from its rows. What appears here as the V and J calls and clone size reflects TCRdb's work, not the paper's. For this sample there are about 1.8 million distinct CDR3 sequences; approximately 50% appear just once. The ten largest clonotypes hold around 2.1% of the sample.

The sequence was obtained from a woman aged 40 to 50 in good health. The specimen was blood. The chain uses TRBV7-2 and TRBJ2-2, with TRBD2 matching 8 junction bases. Read as DNA, the sequence is TGTGCCAGCTTGTGGGTAGCGGGGATTCAGACCGGGGAGCTGTTTTTT. It is translated as CASLWVAGIQTGELFF.